Listed below are T cell receptor beta chains from one sample, sequenced in a study of OX40 agonist ivuxolimab in advanced cancers. Only in-frame clones appear in the TCRdb table, and some are missing; sequencing was by immunoSEQ multiplex PCR. This table holds about 12,000 clones, approximately 78% found once. Material: CD4+ or CD8+ T cells sorted from blood, obtained in a trial of the OX40 agonist ivuxolimab. These receptors were obtained from an adult with an advanced solid tumor such as melanoma, head and neck, liver or kidney cancer. CDR3s include the opening cysteine and the closing phenylalanine or tryptophan. The order of the fields is V gene, CDR3 protein.

>TRBV7-3
CASSLEADFSVTEAFF
>TRBV7-9
CASSLRSNEQFF
>TRBV7-9
CASSSGTSVGTDTQYF
>TRBV7-8
CASKKGTGVNEKLFF
>TRBV10-3
CAISESGGMGTGELFF
>TRBV4-3
CASSQGINQPQHF
>TRBV6-1
CASSENNSAQSRANVLTF
>TRBV4-1
CASSQAPGPNPYEQYF
>TRBV6-1
CASNLGIIYEQYF
>TRBV28
CASSHPYGYTF
>TRBV27
CASSPLVGGVYGYTF
>TRBV9
CASSVSGGFTDTQYF
>TRBV21-1
CASAGGTGENEQFF
>TRBV28
CAIREGNPSTDTQYF
>TRBV27
CASSLDGTGRSEQYF
>TRBV6-5
CASRQGVGEKLFF
>TRBV4-2
CASSARDSAYEQYF
>TRBV4-1
CASSQGWKTEAFF
>TRBV11-3
CASSLGDSTDTQYF
>TRBV28
CASRAGYEQYF
>TRBV7-9
CASSFGGVYEQYF
>TRBV25-1
CATSEGLALNEQFF
>TRBV6-4
CASSAAGSTDTQYF
>TRBV29-1
CSVGFGVGVYEQYF
>TRBV28
CASSDRAVQPQHF
>TRBV5-1
CASSLGGAENEQFF
>TRBV7-3
CASSLGGDYTDTQYF
>TRBV6-5
CASSIRQLYEQYF
>TRBV19
CASSLGGTLEQYF
>TRBV27
CASSLRHTSGYEQYF
>TRBV6-5
CASSYLGQGKETQYF
>TRBV11-2
CASSLGSAGVNEQFF
>TRBV27
CASHAGAPNEQFF
>TRBV6-5
CASSDGHTAYEQYF
>TRBV28
CASSPPRQGYYGYTF
>TRBV27
CASSWTVNTEAFF
>TRBV19
CASSIGGTSGSYEQYF
>TRBV28
CASSPGQGYEQYF
>TRBV9
CASSTGVGTVNTEAFF
>TRBV16
CASSDSGSSDTQYF